A single sample is the source of the 17 T cell receptor beta chains below, sequenced in a study of cytomegalovirus exposure and HLA in healthy donors. This PCR relied on a set of 60 Vbeta primers and 13 Jbeta primers. TCRdb's copy holds only in-frame clones and misses some; the assay was immunoSEQ multiplex PCR. The data hold about 170,000 clones, with around four fifths observed a single time. The sample taken for sequencing was PBMCs. These TCRs come from a female donor in good health and CMV-seronegative.

This rearrangement joins TRBV7-2 to TRBJ2-5; tentative D call: TRBD2 (6 bases). The V gene's germline CDR1 is SGHTA and CDR2 FQGNSA. V was clipped by 1 base and J by 4 bases, with 13 bases between them. CDR3 length: 15 amino acids. CDR3 in amino acids: CASSLGSGGIETQYF. In nucleotides, the CDR3 is TGTGCCAGCAGCTTAGGGTCCGGAGGGATAGAGACCCAGTACTTC. Variable domain in full (rest from reference TRBV7-2 and TRBJ2-5): GAGVSQSPSNKVTEKGKDVELRCDPISGHTALYWYRQSLGQGLEFLIYFQGNSAPDKSGLPSDRFSAERTGGSVSTLTIQRTQQEDSAVYLCASSLGSGGIETQYFGPGTRLLVL.

The chain combines TRBV7-9 with TRBJ2-5; 7 bases match TRBD1. After removal of 3 bases from V and 4 bases from J, the junction contained 5 bases not matched to a gene. The CDR3 consists of 14 residues. Germline values: CDR1 SEHNR, CDR2 FQNEAQ (reference sequence). CDR3 protein: CASSFRTGSETQYF. DNA for the CDR3: TGTGCCAGCAGCTTTAGGACAGGCTCAGAGACCCAGTACTTC.

The gene calls are TRBV28 and TRBJ1-2, with no clear D. Germline V gives CDR1 MDHEN, CDR2 SYDVKM. The CDR3 consists of 15 residues. V was clipped by 6 bases and J by 6 bases, with 20 bases between them. CDR3 in amino acids: CASRIPGWVSDGYTF. The CDR3 DNA sequence: TGTGCCAGCAGAATCCCGGGGTGGGTTTCGGATGGCTACACCTTC.

The chain combines TRBV29-1 with TRBJ2-1, with 9 bases that match TRBD2. The CDR3 loop spans 17 amino acids. Germline V gene sequence: CDR1 SQVTM, CDR2 ANQGSEA. After removal of 3 bases from V and 0 bases from J, the junction contained 9 bases not matched to a gene. The CDR3, as DNA: TGCAGCGTTGAGCTAGCGGGAAGATTTTACTCCTACAATGAGCAGTTCTTC. Translation: CSVELAGRFYSYNEQFF.

The rearrangement joins TRBV5-4 to TRBJ2-5, with 7 bases identical to TRBD1. J was trimmed by 6 bases and V by 2 bases; bases with no gene match: 4. This CDR3 comprises 13 residues. Germline V gene sequence: CDR1 SGHNT, CDR2 YYREEE (reference sequence). DNA for the CDR3: TGTGCCAGCAGCTTAGACAGGGTTCAGACCCAGTACTTC. Translating gives CASSLDRVQTQYF.

This chain joins TRBV28 and TRBJ1-5; D is unresolved. V dropped 2 bases and J dropped 1 base, with 12 bases sitting between them. The CDR3 is 16 amino acids. The germline gives CDR1 MDHEN, CDR2 SYDVKM. The CDR3, as DNA: TGTGCCAGCAGTTTAGGGAGGGCGGGGAGCAATCAGCCCCAGCATTTT. Translation gives CASSLGRAGSNQPQHF.

This clone was counted a few times. The DNA for the CDR3 is TGTGCCAGCAGTTACACAGGGAGACTTGGCGCTTTCTTT. Translating it yields CASSYTGRLGAFF. The J gene is TRBJ1-1, the V gene TRBV6-5, with D possibly TRBD1 on 6 matching bases. The V end lost 2 bases, the J end lost 11 bases, and 15 bases lay between the germline ends. CDR1 and CDR2 from the germline V gene are MNHEY and SVGAGI. This CDR3 has 13 amino acids.

The chain carries TRBV6-5 and TRBJ2-5; D is possibly TRBD2 (5 bases). Germline CDR1 MNHEY, CDR2 SVGAGI. The CDR3 has 15 residues. Trimming cost V 1 base and J 4 bases, with 13 bases left between them. This CDR3 is CASSYFGSEGETQYF. For the CDR3, the DNA is TGTGCCAGCAGTTACTTTGGGAGCGAGGGAGAGACCCAGTACTTC.

The chain links TRBV28 to TRBJ1-2; 7 nucleotides align to TRBD1. Losses at the gene ends were 3 bases for V and 4 bases for J; bases not matched to a gene: 5. CDR1 MDHEN and CDR2 SYDVKM come from the germline V gene. The CDR3 is 14 amino acids. The CDR3 loop is CASSLVSGGYGYTF. The CDR3 DNA sequence: TGTGCCAGCAGTTTGGTGTCAGGGGGCTATGGCTACACCTTC.

The rearrangement links TRBV4-2 to TRBJ2-2, with TRBD2 matching over 14 bases. V was pared by 1 base and J by 4 bases, with 14 bases of the junction left unmatched. This CDR3 has 21 residues. Germline assignment: CDR1 LGHNA and CDR2 YNFKEQ. DNA of the CDR3: TGTGCCAGCAGCCAAGTTGCGTATCAGACTAGCGGGAGGGCCGGCACCGGGGAGCTGTTTTTT. Protein: CASSQVAYQTSGRAGTGELFF.

The chain carries TRBV28 and TRBJ1-6, with 7 bases matching TRBD1. The CDR3 is made up of 14 amino acids. Germline trimming cut 5 bases from V and 8 bases from J; bases unmatched to any gene: 6. Germline V gene data show CDR1 as MDHEN and CDR2 as SYDVKM. CDR3 coding DNA: TGTGCCAGCAGTCGCCAGGGGGAACATTCACCCCTCCACTTT. Protein sequence: CASSRQGEHSPLHF. Filled out from reference TRBV28 and TRBJ1-6, the complete variable domain reads DVKVTQSSRYLVKRTGEKVFLECVQDMDHENMFWYRQDPGLGLRLIYFSYDVKMKEKGDIPEGYSVSREKKERFSLILESASTNQTSMYLCASSRQGEHSPLHFGNGTRLTVT.

The chain is built from TRBV19 and TRBJ2-1; D perhaps matches TRBD1 (7 bases). Per the germline V gene, CDR1 is LNHDA and CDR2 is SQIVND (reference sequence). V lost 5 bases and J 5 bases, leaving 16 bases between the germline ends. The CDR3 is made up of 15 amino acids. In nucleotides, the CDR3 is TGTGCCAGTAGTCTGGAGGGGGGACAGCACAATGAGCAGTTCTTC. Translation: CASSLEGGQHNEQFF.

This rearrangement joins TRBV28 to TRBJ1-5, with a tentative D call TRBD1 (5 bases). Trimming stripped 3 bases from V and 0 bases from J, with 12 bases between. Germline loops: CDR1 MDHEN, CDR2 SYDVKM. The CDR3 has 16 residues. The CDR3 DNA reads as TGTGCCAGCAGTTTCCCCCGACAGAATAGCAATCAGCCCCAGCATTTT. Translation: CASSFPRQNSNQPQHF. Drawing the rest from reference TRBV28 and TRBJ1-5, the complete variable domain is DVKVTQSSRYLVKRTGEKVFLECVQDMDHENMFWYRQDPGLGLRLIYFSYDVKMKEKGDIPEGYSVSREKKERFSLILESASTNQTSMYLCASSFPRQNSNQPQHFGDGTRLSIL.

The rearrangement uses TRBV4-3 and TRBJ1-1; TRBD1 agrees at 8 bases. CDR1 and CDR2 (germline): LGHNA, YSLEER. This CDR3 has 16 residues. The ends lost 1 base at V and 1 base at J; junction bases unmatched: 5. The CDR3 DNA follows: TGCGCCAGCAGCCAAGGGCAGGACAGGGCGAACACTGAAGCTTTCTTT. This gives the protein CASSQGQDRANTEAFF.

This clone came up a few times. The chain is built from TRBV29-1 and TRBJ2-7; 9 positions agree with TRBD1. Germline CDR1 SQVTM, CDR2 ANQGSEA. Losses at the gene ends were 7 bases for V and 4 bases for J; bases not matched to a gene: 8. CDR3 size: 13 residues. CDR3 sequence reads: CSAGTGTLYEQYF. CDR3 bases: TGCAGCGCCGGGACAGGGACCTTGTACGAGCAGTACTTC.

The rearrangement joins TRBV30 to TRBJ2-1; 7 bases line up with TRBD1. V gave up 1 base and J gave up 4 bases; unmatched junction bases: 4. This CDR3 is built from 14 residues. The germline V gene has CDR1 GTSNPN and CDR2 SVGIG (reference sequence). CDR3 sequence reads: CAWSGDREYNEQFF. CDR3 in DNA: TGTGCCTGGAGTGGTGACAGGGAATACAATGAGCAGTTCTTC.

The CDR3 bases are TGTGCCAGCAGACCGACAGCCTCCTACGAGCAGTACTTC. It specifies CASRPTASYEQYF. V is TRBV6-5 and J is TRBJ2-7, with D tentatively TRBD1 (5 bases). The CDR3 runs 13 residues. Trimming shortened V by 6 bases and J by 0 bases, and 9 bases separated the two germline ends. Germline loops: CDR1 MNHEY, CDR2 SVGAGI.